The 31 T cell receptor beta chains given below trace back to one sample, sequenced in a study of cytomegalovirus exposure and HLA in healthy donors. In the PCR, 60 Vbeta and 13 Jbeta primers were used. Libraries were prepared by immunoSEQ multiplex PCR; TCRdb keeps only in-frame clonotypes and omits some of them. The sample has approximately 97,000 clones; 60% to 80% are singletons. The sequencing input was PBMCs. Every receptor here comes from a male donor in good health and CMV-seropositive.

This clone was seen more than once but under ten times. CDR3: CASSELSNRMNEKLFF. Written as DNA, the CDR3 is TGTGCCAGCAGTGAATTGAGTAACAGGATGAATGAAAAACTGTTTTTT. The chain carries TRBV25-1 and TRBJ1-4; maybe TRBD1 (5 bases). CDR1 is MGHDK, CDR2 SYGVNS, per germline. The CDR3 length is 16 residues. V lost 1 base and J lost 5, with 14 bases in between.

CDR3 bases: TGTGCCAGCAGCTTAGCGCTTGGGACAGATAATGAAAAACTGTTTTTT. It is translated as CASSLALGTDNEKLFF. V is TRBV7-9 and J is TRBJ1-4; 7 bases line up with TRBD1. V lost 0 bases, J lost 4 bases, and 5 bases stayed unmatched. CDR3 length: 16 amino acids. Per germline, CDR1 SEHNR and CDR2 FQNEAQ (reference sequence).

CDR3 nucleotide sequence: TGTGCCAGCGTTGACTCCCGCTCTGGGGCCAACGTCCTGACTTTC. Its translation: CASVDSRSGANVLTF. The chain has TRBV28 and TRBJ2-6, with D unresolved. Trimming removed 8 bases at V and 0 bases at J, with 11 bases between. The CDR3 is 15 amino acids. Germline V CDR1 and CDR2: MDHEN, SYDVKM.

Note on this clone: The same CDR3 arises from other DNA sequences in this sample as well. The chain has TRBV6-5 and TRBJ2-5; perhaps TRBD1 as D (5 bases). The CDR3 has 11 amino acids. Trimming removed 6 bases at V and 5 bases at J, with 7 bases between. CDR1 and CDR2 (germline): MNHEY, SVGAGI. The DNA for the CDR3 is TGTGCCAGCAGCCGACAGGAGACCCAGTACTTC. Its protein is CASSRQETQYF.

V and J are TRBV5-1 and TRBJ1-1; tentatively, D is TRBD1 (5 bases). Deletions cut 6 bases from V and 4 bases from J, with 16 bases between. The CDR3 contains 14 residues. CDR1 is SGHRS and CDR2 is YFSETQ in the germline V gene. This CDR3 is CASMNPGGPTEAFF. DNA of the CDR3: TGCGCCAGCATGAATCCCGGGGGTCCCACTGAAGCTTTCTTT.

The chain combines TRBV2 with TRBJ1-2; tentative D call: TRBD1 (6 bases). V lost 3 bases, J lost 7 bases, and 21 bases lay in between. Germline V CDR1 and CDR2: SNHLY, FYNNEI. The CDR3 extends over 16 amino acids. The CDR3 sequence is CASSEPTGTRLFGYTF. Written as DNA, the CDR3 is TGTGCCAGCAGTGAGCCGACCGGGACACGGCTTTTTGGCTACACCTTC.

The rearrangement links TRBV7-9 to TRBJ2-1, with D maybe TRBD1 (5 bases). The V and J ends lost 2 bases and 4 bases respectively, with 12 bases between them. Per germline, CDR1 SEHNR and CDR2 FQNEAQ (reference sequence). This CDR3 region has 15 residues. CDR3 bases: TGTGCCAGCAGCTTAATTCTAGGGGCATACAATGAGCAGTTCTTC. Residues: CASSLILGAYNEQFF.

The chain employs TRBV27 and TRBJ2-1; 8 bases align to TRBD2. The CDR3 runs to 15 residues. CDR1 and CDR2 (germline): MNHEY, SMNVEV (reference sequence). V gave up 3 bases and J gave up 6 bases; unmatched junction bases: 7. CDR3 sequence reads: CASSFSGLGANEQFF. As DNA, the CDR3 is TGTGCCAGCAGTTTCTCGGGACTAGGAGCCAATGAGCAGTTCTTC.

This clone was detected a few times. This sequence joins TRBV30 and TRBJ2-7; 7 bases agree with TRBD1. The J segment lost 1 base and the V segment lost 2 bases, leaving 5 bases of the junction unmatched. The length of the CDR3 is 14 residues. Germline values: CDR1 GTSNPN, CDR2 SVGIG (reference sequence). CDR3 DNA sequence: TGTGCCTGGAGTAGAGGGGGCGGGTCCTACGAGCAGTACTTC. This gives the protein CAWSRGGGSYEQYF.

This CDR3 reads CASAAGVQNIQYF. CDR3 sequence (DNA): TGTGCCAGCGCAGCGGGAGTCCAAAACATTCAGTACTTC. This chain joins TRBV27 and TRBJ2-4; 8 bases align to TRBD2. The germline V gene has CDR1 MNHEY and CDR2 SMNVEV (reference sequence). The V and J ends lost 8 bases and 5 bases, in that order; junction bases with no gene match: 5. This CDR3 region has 13 residues.

Written as DNA, the CDR3 is TGCGCCAGCAGCTTGGTGGCTAGCGGAAGCACAGATACGCAGTATTTT. Amino acids: CASSLVASGSTDTQYF. This chain joins TRBV5-1 and TRBJ2-3; 7 bases agree with TRBD2. V lost 0 bases to trimming and J lost 0 bases; unmatched junction nucleotides: 4. This CDR3 contains 16 residues. From germline, CDR1 is SGHRS and CDR2 YFSETQ.

In this sample, this clone is medium-sized (0.01 to 0.1%). The chain links TRBV25-1 to TRBJ2-3, with no clear D. The CDR3 is 12 residues long. The germline V gene has CDR1 MGHDK and CDR2 SYGVNS. Trimming stripped 4 bases from V and 6 bases from J, with 8 bases between. The CDR3 nucleotides are TGTGCCAGCAGTGTGTCGGTTGATACGCAGTATTTT. Protein: CASSVSVDTQYF.

The V call is TRBV7-9, the J call TRBJ2-3; 14 bases line up with TRBD2. CDR3 size: 15 residues. CDR1 is SEHNR and CDR2 is FQNEAQ in the germline V gene (reference sequence). The ends lost 10 bases at V and 6 bases at J; junction bases unmatched: 9. DNA of the CDR3: TGTGCCAACGGACTAGCGGGAGGTCCATCCGATACGCAGTATTTT. This sequence encodes CANGLAGGPSDTQYF.

Concerning this clone: The same CDR3 can be traced to other DNA sequences in this sample. The chain carries TRBV6-5 and TRBJ2-3, with D unresolved. V was trimmed by 0 bases and J by 6 bases, leaving 4 bases between them. CDR1 MNHEY and CDR2 SVGAGI come from the germline V gene. This CDR3 contains 12 residues. CDR3 residues: CASSYSGDTQYF. The CDR3 coding sequence is TGTGCCAGCAGTTACTCCGGGGATACGCAGTATTTT.

The V and J genes are TRBV14 and TRBJ1-4; a weak D match, TRBD1 (6 bases). The CDR3 length is 15 residues. Trimming removed 2 bases from V and 0 bases from J, with 7 bases in between. Germline loops: CDR1 SGHDN, CDR2 FVKESK. This CDR3 reads CASSQRTATNEKLFF. CDR3 nucleotides: TGTGCCAGCAGCCAAAGGACAGCAACTAATGAAAAACTGTTTTTT.

This clone was found a few times. The chain recombines TRBV19 with TRBJ1-4, with D possibly matching TRBD1 (5 bases). Germline V gene sequence: CDR1 LNHDA, CDR2 SQIVND (reference sequence). CDR3 size: 13 residues. V was trimmed by 3 bases and J by 8 bases, leaving 10 bases between them. The CDR3 DNA is TGTGCCAGTAGTATGGACAAGTTGGAAAAACTGTTTTTT. As protein: CASSMDKLEKLFF.

The CDR3 here is CASSPGLGVSTGELFF. CDR3 nucleotide sequence: TGTGCCAGCAGCCCGGGACTAGGAGTTTCGACCGGGGAGCTGTTTTTT. This chain connects TRBV7-9 to TRBJ2-2; 8 nucleotides match TRBD2. CDR3 length: 16 amino acids. The V segment lost 5 bases and the J segment 5 bases; nucleotides outside the gene matches: 10. Germline loops: CDR1 SEHNR, CDR2 FQNEAQ (reference sequence).

With respect to this clone: One end of the junction is discordant with germline, which a read error may explain. This chain connects TRBV6-6 to TRBJ2-4; the D gene is possibly TRBD1 (6 bases). Looked up from germline, CDR1 is MNHNY and CDR2 is SVGAGI (reference sequence). The CDR3 totals 15 residues. The CDR3 DNA reads TGTGCCAGCAGTCCTTACAGGGTCCCCAAAAACAGTCAGTACTTC. It is translated as CASSPYRVPKNSQYF.

The chain employs TRBV15 and TRBJ2-1; D not resolved. From germline, CDR1 is LNHNV and CDR2 YYDKDF (reference sequence). V lost 1 base and J lost 5, with 3 bases in between. The CDR3 consists of 12 residues. Here the CDR3 DNA reads TGTGCCACCAGCAGAGCGGACAATGAGCAGTTCTTC. Its protein product is CATSRADNEQFF.

V is TRBV29-1 and J is TRBJ1-2; 10 bases are shared with TRBD1. The germline V gene has CDR1 SQVTM and CDR2 ANQGSEA. The CDR3 has 13 amino acids. Trimming cost V 7 bases and J 4 bases; bases outside gene matches: 6. CDR3 nucleotides: TGCAGCGCCGTCCGGACAGGGGGCTATGGCTACACCTTC. It encodes CSAVRTGGYGYTF.

The sample holds a few counts of this clone. This sequence joins TRBV6-5 and TRBJ2-1, with TRBD2 identical over 11 bases. The CDR3 consists of 14 residues. Germline-derived CDR1 and CDR2 are MNHEY and SVGAGI. The J segment lost 7 bases and the V segment lost 6 bases, leaving 5 bases of the junction unmatched. CDR3 DNA sequence: TGTGCCAGCAGCTTTAGCGGGAGGGGTAATGAGCAGTTCTTC. Its protein product is CASSFSGRGNEQFF.

The gene calls are TRBV28 and TRBJ2-4, with 9 bases identical to TRBD1. V shed 4 bases, J shed 6 bases, and the junction held 7 bases outside the gene matches. CDR1 and CDR2 from the germline V gene are MDHEN and SYDVKM. This CDR3 spans 15 amino acids. Here the CDR3 DNA reads TGTGCCAGCAGTTCACCCACAGGGGGCGGAAACATTCAGTACTTC. Translation gives CASSSPTGGGNIQYF.

This clone was recorded a few times. CDR3 sequence (DNA): TGTGCCAGCAGGACGAGGGACGGGAGCTCCTACAATGAGCAGTTCTTC. Protein: CASRTRDGSSYNEQFF. The gene calls are TRBV27 and TRBJ2-1; weak D call: TRBD2 (6 bases). V was clipped by 6 bases and J by 0 bases, with 15 bases between them. Germline V gene lookup returns CDR1 MNHEY and CDR2 SMNVEV (reference sequence). The CDR3 sequence is 16 residues long.

V and J are TRBV4-1 and TRBJ2-7; 7 bases fit TRBD1. CDR3 length: 14 residues. Germline V gene data show CDR1 as MGHRA and CDR2 as YSYEKL. The V gene end was trimmed by 0 bases and the J gene end by 8 bases; junction bases not matched to a gene: 7. The CDR3 DNA sequence: TGCGCCAGCAGCCAAGATGCAGGGGGATACAAGCAGTACTTC. Translation gives CASSQDAGGYKQYF.

The rearrangement uses TRBV7-8 and TRBJ1-5; D uncertain. The CDR3 has 15 residues. Germline CDR1 SGHVS, CDR2 FQNEAQ. Trimming stripped 0 bases from V and 7 bases from J, with 13 bases between. The DNA of the CDR3 is TGTGCCAGCAGCTTAGCCTACGGTGAGGGCCAGCCCCAGCATTTT. It specifies CASSLAYGEGQPQHF.

The chain carries TRBV2 and TRBJ1-4; D unresolved. The length of the CDR3 is 14 residues. V dropped 4 bases and J dropped 7 bases, with 13 bases sitting between them. The germline V gene encodes CDR1 SNHLY and CDR2 FYNNEI. CDR3 loop: CASSVGRVGEKLFF. CDR3 sequence (DNA): TGTGCCAGCAGTGTGGGGAGGGTTGGTGAAAAACTGTTTTTT.

The chain carries TRBV28 and TRBJ2-7; D might be TRBD2 (5 bases). Germline assignment: CDR1 MDHEN and CDR2 SYDVKM. Trimming took 3 bases from V and 4 from J, leaving 19 bases between them. CDR3 size: 16 residues. In nucleotides, the CDR3 is TGTGCCAGCAGTTTTGGTGAGACGGGGAAAGAGTACGAGCAGTACTTC. It codes for CASSFGETGKEYEQYF.

This clone was seen once. Germline is not matched at one junction end, which may reflect a read error. The V call is TRBV6-1, the J call TRBJ2-3, with D possibly matching TRBD2 (6 bases). Germline CDR1 reads MNHNS; CDR2 reads SASEGT. This CDR3 is 14 amino acids long. CDR3 protein: CASSEAGITNTQYF. The CDR3 bases are TGTGCCAGCAGTGAGGCGGGGATCACAAATACGCAGTATTTT.

This chain connects TRBV6-8 to TRBJ2-7, with TRBD2 matching over 13 bases. With 8 bases clipped from V and 3 bases from J, the junction kept 4 bases outside the gene matches. The CDR3 contains 14 residues. Per germline, CDR1 MNHGY and CDR2 SAAAGT. CDR3: CASGLAGARYEQYF. CDR3 bases: TGTGCCAGCGGACTAGCGGGAGCCCGCTACGAGCAGTACTTC.

The chain employs TRBV2 and TRBJ2-3; 11 nucleotides agree with TRBD1. The length of the CDR3 is 17 residues. J was trimmed by 7 bases and V by 2 bases; bases with no gene match: 11. In germline, CDR1 is SNHLY, CDR2 FYNNEI. Here the CDR3 DNA reads TGTGCCAGCAGTGAAACCCCCCGGACAGGGGGCTCGAATACGCAGTATTTT. Its protein product is CASSETPRTGGSNTQYF.

This chain joins TRBV28 and TRBJ2-3; a possible D gene is TRBD1 (5 bases). With 10 bases removed from V and 3 bases from J, the gap between germline ends came to 11 bases. The germline V gene encodes CDR1 MDHEN and CDR2 SYDVKM. The CDR3 covers 12 residues. The CDR3 DNA follows: TGTGCCACTAAGGGGCGGACAGATACGCAGTATTTT. Amino acid sequence: CATKGRTDTQYF.